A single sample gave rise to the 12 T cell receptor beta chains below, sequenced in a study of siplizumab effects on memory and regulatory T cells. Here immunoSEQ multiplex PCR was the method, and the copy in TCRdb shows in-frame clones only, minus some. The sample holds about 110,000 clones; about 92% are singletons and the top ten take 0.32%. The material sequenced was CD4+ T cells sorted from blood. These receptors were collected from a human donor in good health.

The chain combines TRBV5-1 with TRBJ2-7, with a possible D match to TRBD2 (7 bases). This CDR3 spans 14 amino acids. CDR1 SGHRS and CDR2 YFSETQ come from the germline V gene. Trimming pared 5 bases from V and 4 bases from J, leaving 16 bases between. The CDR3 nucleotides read TGCGCCAGCAGTGGGGGGGCTAGCTCGTACGAGCAGTACTTC. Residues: CASSGGASSYEQYF.

CDR3 protein: CASSNGAYEQYF. The CDR3 DNA reads as TGTGCCAGTAGTAATGGGGCCTACGAGCAGTACTTC. V gene TRBV19 combines with J gene TRBJ2-7; D not certain. V lost 4 bases and J lost 2, with 6 bases in between. The CDR3 sequence is 12 residues long. Germline loops: CDR1 LNHDA, CDR2 SQIVND (reference sequence).

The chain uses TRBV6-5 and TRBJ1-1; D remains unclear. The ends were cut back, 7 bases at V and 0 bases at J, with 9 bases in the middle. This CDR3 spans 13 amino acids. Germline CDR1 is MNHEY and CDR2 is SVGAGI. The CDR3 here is CASTLGLNTEAFF. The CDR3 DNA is TGTGCCAGCACCCTAGGGTTGAACACTGAAGCTTTCTTT.

The CDR3 loop reads CASSSDPGQLTQETQYF. The CDR3 region has the DNA TGTGCCAGCAGCTCCGACCCGGGACAGTTGACCCAAGAGACCCAGTACTTC. V usage is TRBV5-4 and J usage is TRBJ2-5; TRBD1 aligns across 7 bases. This CDR3 is built from 17 residues. V lost 3 bases, J lost 1 base, and 12 bases stayed unmatched. CDR1 is SGHNT and CDR2 is YYREEE in the germline V gene (reference sequence). Combining the CDR3 with reference TRBV5-4 and TRBJ2-5 gives the whole variable domain ETGVTQSPTHLIKTRGQQVTLRCSSQSGHNTVSWYQQALGQGPQFIFQYYREEENGRGNFPPRFSGLQFPNYSSELNVNALELDDSALYLCASSSDPGQLTQETQYFGPGTRLLVL.

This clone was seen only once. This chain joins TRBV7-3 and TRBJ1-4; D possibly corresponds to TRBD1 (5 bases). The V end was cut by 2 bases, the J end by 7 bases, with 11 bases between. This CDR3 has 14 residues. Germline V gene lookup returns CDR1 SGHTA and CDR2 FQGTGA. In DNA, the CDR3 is TGTGCCAGCAGCTTAGCTTTCGGGGGTGAAAAACTGTTTTTT. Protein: CASSLAFGGEKLFF.

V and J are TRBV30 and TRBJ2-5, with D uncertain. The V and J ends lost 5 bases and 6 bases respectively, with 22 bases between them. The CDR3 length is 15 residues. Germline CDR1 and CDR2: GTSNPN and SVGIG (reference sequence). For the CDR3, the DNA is TGTGCCTGGCAGACCCCCCAGTCGATTAGGAAGACCCAGTACTTC. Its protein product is CAWQTPQSIRKTQYF.

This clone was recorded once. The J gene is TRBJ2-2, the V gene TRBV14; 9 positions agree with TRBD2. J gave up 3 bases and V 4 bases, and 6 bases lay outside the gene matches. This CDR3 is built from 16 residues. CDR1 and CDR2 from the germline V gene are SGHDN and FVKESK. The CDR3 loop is CASSPLAGTHTGELFF. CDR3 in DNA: TGTGCCAGCAGCCCACTAGCGGGCACACACACCGGGGAGCTGTTTTTT.

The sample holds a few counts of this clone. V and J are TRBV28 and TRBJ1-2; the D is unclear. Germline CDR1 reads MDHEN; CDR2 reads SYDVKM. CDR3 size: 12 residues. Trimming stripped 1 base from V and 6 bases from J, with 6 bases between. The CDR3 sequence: CASSLSRHGYTF. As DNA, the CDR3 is TGTGCCAGCAGTTTATCCAGGCATGGCTACACCTTC.

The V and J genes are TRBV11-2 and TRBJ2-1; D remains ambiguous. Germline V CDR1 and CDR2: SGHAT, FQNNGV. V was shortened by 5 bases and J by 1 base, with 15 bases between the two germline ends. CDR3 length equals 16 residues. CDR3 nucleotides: TGTGCCAGCAGCGATCGCAACTCATTTTCCTACAATGAGCAGTTCTTC. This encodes CASSDRNSFSYNEQFF.

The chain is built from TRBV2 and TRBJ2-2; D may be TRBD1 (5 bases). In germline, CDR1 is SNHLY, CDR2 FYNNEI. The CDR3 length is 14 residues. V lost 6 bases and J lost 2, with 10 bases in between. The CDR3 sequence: CASRTEINTGELFF. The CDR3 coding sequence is TGTGCCAGCAGGACAGAGATTAACACCGGGGAGCTGTTTTTT. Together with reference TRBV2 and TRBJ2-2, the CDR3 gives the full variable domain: EPEVTQTPSHQVTQMGQEVILRCVPISNHLYFYWYRQILGQKVEFLVSFYNNEISEKSEIFDDQFSVERPDGSNFTLKIRSTKLEDSAMYFCASRTEINTGELFFGEGSRLTVL.

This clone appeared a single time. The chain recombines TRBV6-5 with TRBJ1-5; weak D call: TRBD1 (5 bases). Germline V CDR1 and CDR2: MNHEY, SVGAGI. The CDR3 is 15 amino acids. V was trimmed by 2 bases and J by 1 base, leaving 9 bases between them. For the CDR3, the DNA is TGTGCCAGCAGTTACGGGGGGATGAGCAATCAGCCCCAGCATTTT. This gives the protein CASSYGGMSNQPQHF.

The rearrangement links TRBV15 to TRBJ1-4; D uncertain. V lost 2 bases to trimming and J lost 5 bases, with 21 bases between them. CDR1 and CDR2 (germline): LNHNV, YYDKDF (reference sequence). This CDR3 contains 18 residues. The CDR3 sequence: CATSRRRNSGLVNEKLFF. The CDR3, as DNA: TGTGCCACCAGCAGACGACGAAATTCAGGACTGGTGAATGAAAAACTGTTTTTT.